This is a list of T cell receptor beta chains from one sample in a study of blood T cell repertoires in COVID-19. Only in-frame clones appear in the TCRdb table, and some are missing; sequencing was by immunoSEQ multiplex PCR. The repertoire holds about 100,000 clones, with about nine tenths as singletons. The source material was peripheral blood. The receptors come from a man aged 50-60 years with acute or convalescent COVID-19. The CDR3 runs from the conserved cysteine through the conserved F or W. A D gene is named only where the DNA matches it firmly. Size values are once, few and many counts, or a class for expanded clones, and some rows have none.

size	D	V	J	DNA	CDR3
NA	TRBD1	TRBV6-6	TRBJ1-4	TGTGCCACCACGGACAGGCTTCTGGCTAATGAAAAACTGTTTTTT	CATTDRLLANEKLFF
NA	NA	TRBV7-9	TRBJ2-7	TGTGCCAGCAGCTTAAACGGTGAGCAGTACTTC	CASSLNGEQYF
NA	NA	TRBV5-1	TRBJ2-1	TGCGCCAGCAGCTGGAAGCAGACGGCGATCCAGGGGGGCAATGAGCAGTTCTTC	CASSWKQTAIQGGNEQFF
NA	NA	TRBV29-1	TRBJ2-2	TGCAGCGGCGGACTATCGAACACCGGGGAGCTGTTTTTT	CSGGLSNTGELFF
NA	NA	TRBV19	TRBJ2-2	TGTGCCAGTAGTATAGATCCCAGGATCGGGGAGCTGTTTTTT	CASSIDPRIGELFF
NA	TRBD1	TRBV19	TRBJ1-6	TGTGCCAGTAGTATAAGGGACAGGGGACCCCTCCACTTT	CASSIRDRGPLHF
NA	NA	TRBV18	TRBJ1-6	TGTGCCAGCTCACCACCTGGGGGCTATTCACCCCTCCACTTT	CASSPPGGYSPLHF
few	NA	TRBV11-2	TRBJ1-4	TGTGCCAGCAGCTTAGGGAGCGAAAAACTGTTTTTT	CASSLGSEKLFF
NA	NA	TRBV5-4	TRBJ1-5	TGTGCCAGCAGCGAAGCAGGGAAGGGCAATCAGCCCCAGCATTTT	CASSEAGKGNQPQHF
NA	NA	TRBV6-1	TRBJ1-1	TGTGCCAGCAGTGAAAGGGATGGGAGCCCTGAAGCTTTCTTT	CASSERDGSPEAFF
NA	TRBD2	TRBV10-3	TRBJ2-1	TGTGCCATCAGGGACAACACACTAGCGGGGGGGATCAATGAGCAGTTCTTC	CAIRDNTLAGGINEQFF
NA	NA	TRBV18	TRBJ2-7	TGTGCCAGCTCCCCGAGCTCCTACGAGCAGTACTTC	CASSPSSYEQYF
NA	TRBD2	TRBV2	TRBJ2-1	TGTGCCAGCAGGCCGACTAGCGGGGGTCACAATGAGCAGTTCTTC	CASRPTSGGHNEQFF
NA	NA	TRBV28	TRBJ1-2	TGTGCCAGCAGTTTAGAGAGATACGGCTACACCTTC	CASSLERYGYTF
NA	TRBD1	TRBV2	TRBJ1-1	TGTGCCAGCATGCCTAGAGTACAGGGGGCTGAAGCTTTCTTT	CASMPRVQGAEAFF